These T cell receptor beta chains were read from a single sample in a study of shared clonotypes between healthy human individuals. The method was immunoSEQ multiplex PCR; TCRdb's version includes in-frame clones alone and lacks a portion of them. The sample shows over 2 million clones, just under 95% of them seen only once. The sample taken for sequencing was naive CD4+ T cells from PBMCs. Receptors were obtained from a man younger than 35 in good health. Some clones in this sample may be carry-over from other donors' samples. Each CDR3 is given with its conserved first and last residue. Each record gives: J gene, V gene, D gene, clone size, CDR3 protein, CDR3 DNA. The D gene is left open where the match is weak. Not all rows give a size; the values are once, few, many and, for expanded clones, a class.

TRBJ2-1	TRBV7-8	NA	NA	CASNRSPRWRAEEQFF	TGTGCCAGCAACCGATCCCCCCGGTGGCGGGCAGAGGAGCAGTTCTTC
TRBJ2-2	TRBV7-2	NA	NA	CASSLLPGNTGELFF	TGTGCCAGCAGCTTATTACCCGGTAACACCGGGGAGCTGTTTTTT
TRBJ2-7	TRBV5-1	TRBD2	NA	CASSSGTSHEQYF	TGCGCCAGCAGCTCCGGGACTAGCCACGAGCAGTACTTC
TRBJ1-5	TRBV28	NA	once	CASSLSPVGRGGQPQHF	TGTGCCAGCAGTTTATCGCCCGTCGGGAGGGGTGGCCAGCCCCAGCATTTT
TRBJ2-7	TRBV29-1	NA	NA	CSVEDPVAYEQYF	TGCAGCGTTGAAGACCCAGTGGCCTACGAGCAGTACTTC
TRBJ2-1	TRBV28	NA	NA	CASSLRSGRGSYNEQFF	TGTGCCAGCAGCCTCCGGTCGGGCCGGGGTTCCTACAATGAGCAGTTCTTC
TRBJ1-5	TRBV2	NA	NA	CASRKDVNQPQHF	TGTGCCAGCAGGAAGGATGTCAATCAGCCCCAGCATTTT
TRBJ1-2	TRBV28	NA	NA	CASSFASGYTF	TGTGCCAGCAGTTTCGCTTCGGGCTACACCTTC
TRBJ2-1	TRBV28	NA	NA	CASGLRDNEQFF	TGTGCCAGCGGACTTAGGGATAATGAGCAGTTCTTC
TRBJ2-7	TRBV5-1	NA	NA	CASSLDGQGGSYEQYF	TGCGCCAGCAGCTTGGACGGCCAAGGGGGGTCCTACGAGCAGTACTTC
TRBJ2-7	TRBV19	NA	NA	CASGPLGWDEQYF	TGTGCCAGCGGACCGCTAGGCTGGGACGAGCAGTACTTC
TRBJ1-4	TRBV7-2	NA	NA	CASSLQGRGTNEKLFF	TGTGCCAGCAGCTTACAGGGCCGGGGAACTAATGAAAAACTGTTTTTT
TRBJ2-7	TRBV28	TRBD2	NA	CASSHRLAGGFREQYF	TGTGCCAGCAGTCACCGACTAGCGGGAGGTTTTCGTGAGCAGTACTTC
TRBJ2-3	TRBV5-1	NA	NA	CASSWTDSTDTQYF	TGCGCCAGCAGTTGGACAGACAGCACAGATACGCAGTATTTT
TRBJ1-5	TRBV21-1	NA	once	CASNHTGAIKSNQPQHF	TGTGCCAGCAACCACACGGGGGCAATAAAGAGCAATCAGCCCCAGCATTTT
TRBJ1-5	TRBV18	TRBD1	NA	CASSWGQKEAQHF	TGTGCCAGCTCTTGGGGACAGAAGGAAGCCCAGCATTTT
TRBJ2-1	TRBV10-3	TRBD2	NA	CAIRPPTGTSRNEQFF	TGTGCCATCAGACCTCCTACCGGGACTAGTCGAAATGAGCAGTTCTTC
TRBJ2-3	TRBV9	NA	NA	CASSPRAQGNTQYF	TGTGCCAGCAGCCCCCGAGCTCAGGGTAATACGCAGTATTTT
TRBJ2-7	TRBV11-2	NA	NA	CASSLETYYEQYF	TGTGCCAGCAGCTTAGAAACTTATTACGAGCAGTACTTC
TRBJ1-3	TRBV7-8	TRBD1	NA	CASSSRGTGGSSGNTIYF	TGTGCCAGCAGCTCCCGTGGCACAGGGGGCTCCTCTGGAAACACCATATATTTT
TRBJ2-7	TRBV7-8	TRBD2	NA	CASSLGGEGRSEQYF	TGTGCCAGCAGCCTCGGGGGGGAGGGCCGGTCCGAGCAGTACTTC
TRBJ1-4	TRBV9	TRBD1	NA	CASSRTGGIGGEKLFF	TGTGCCAGCAGCAGGACAGGGGGCATCGGTGGTGAAAAACTGTTTTTT
TRBJ2-5	TRBV18	TRBD1	NA	CASSPRTGQETQYF	TGTGCCAGCTCACCGAGGACAGGACAAGAGACCCAGTACTTC
TRBJ2-5	TRBV7-9	TRBD1	NA	CASSRTGGKGETQYF	TGTGCCAGCAGCCGGACAGGGGGCAAGGGAGAGACCCAGTACTTC